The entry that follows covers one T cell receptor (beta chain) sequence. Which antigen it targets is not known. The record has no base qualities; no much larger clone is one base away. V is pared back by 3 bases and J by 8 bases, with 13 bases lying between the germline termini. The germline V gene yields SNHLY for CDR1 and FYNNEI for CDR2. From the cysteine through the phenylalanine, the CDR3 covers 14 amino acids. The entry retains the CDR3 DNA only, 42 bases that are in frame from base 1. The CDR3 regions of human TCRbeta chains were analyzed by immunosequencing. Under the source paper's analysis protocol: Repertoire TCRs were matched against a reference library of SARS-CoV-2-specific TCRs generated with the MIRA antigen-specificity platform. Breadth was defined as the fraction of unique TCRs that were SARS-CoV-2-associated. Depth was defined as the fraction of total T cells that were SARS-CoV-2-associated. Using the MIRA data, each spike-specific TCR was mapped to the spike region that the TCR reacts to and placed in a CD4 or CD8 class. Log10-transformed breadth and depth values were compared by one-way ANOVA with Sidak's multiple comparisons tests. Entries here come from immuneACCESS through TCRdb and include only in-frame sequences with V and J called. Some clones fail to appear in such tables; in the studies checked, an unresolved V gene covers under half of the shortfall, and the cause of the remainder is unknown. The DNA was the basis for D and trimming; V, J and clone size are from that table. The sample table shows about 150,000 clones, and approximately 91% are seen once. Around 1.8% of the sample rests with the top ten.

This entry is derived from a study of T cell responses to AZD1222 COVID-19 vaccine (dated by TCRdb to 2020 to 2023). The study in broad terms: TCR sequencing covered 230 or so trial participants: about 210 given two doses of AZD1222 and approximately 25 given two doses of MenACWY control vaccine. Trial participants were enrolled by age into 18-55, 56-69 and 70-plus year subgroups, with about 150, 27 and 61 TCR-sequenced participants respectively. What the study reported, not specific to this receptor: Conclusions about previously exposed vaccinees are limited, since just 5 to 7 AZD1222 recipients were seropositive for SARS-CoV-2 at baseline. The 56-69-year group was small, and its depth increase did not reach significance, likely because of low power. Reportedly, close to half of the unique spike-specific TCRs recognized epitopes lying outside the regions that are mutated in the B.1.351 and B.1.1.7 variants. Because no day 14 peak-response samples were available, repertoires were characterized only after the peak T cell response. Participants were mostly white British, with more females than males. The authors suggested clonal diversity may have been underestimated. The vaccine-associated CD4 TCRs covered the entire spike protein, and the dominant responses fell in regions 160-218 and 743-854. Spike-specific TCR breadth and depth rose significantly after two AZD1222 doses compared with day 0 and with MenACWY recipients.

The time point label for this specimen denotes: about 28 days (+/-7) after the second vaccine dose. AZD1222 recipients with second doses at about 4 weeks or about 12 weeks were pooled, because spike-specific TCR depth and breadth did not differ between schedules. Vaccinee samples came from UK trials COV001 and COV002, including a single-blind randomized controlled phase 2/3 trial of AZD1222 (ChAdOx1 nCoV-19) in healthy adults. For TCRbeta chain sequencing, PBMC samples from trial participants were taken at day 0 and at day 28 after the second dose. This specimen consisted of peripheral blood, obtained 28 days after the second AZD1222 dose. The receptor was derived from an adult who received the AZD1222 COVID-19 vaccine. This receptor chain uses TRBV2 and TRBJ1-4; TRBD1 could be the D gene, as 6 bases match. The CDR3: CASSDYRVGEKLFF. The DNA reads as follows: TGTGCCAGCAGTGACTACAGGGTCGGGGAAAAACTGTTTTTT.